The clone carrying this TCR beta chain was seen only once. The data stem from a study of blood T cell repertoires in COVID-19. Study summary: Samples of COVID-19 (acute and convalescent) were obtained from the United States, Italy and Spain.

Seattle's cohort entered during active infection and was followed longitudinally. CDR3 length: 15 residues. V was shortened by 2 bases and J by 0 bases, with 9 bases between the two germline ends. Germline CDR1 reads KGHSH; CDR2 reads LQKENI. As processed by the authors: Scientists estimated how many nucleated cells there were by amplifying reference gene primers. Only in-frame clones appear in the TCRdb table, and some are missing; sequencing was by immunoSEQ multiplex PCR. The V and J calls and clone size come from that table; D and trimming were worked out from the DNA. The table lists roughly 160,000 clones, just under 85% of them singletons.

Material: peripheral blood. This chain uses TRBV18 with TRBJ2-3, with D perhaps TRBD1 (5 bases). The clonotype was recovered from an elderly woman with COVID-19, enrolled during active disease. The CDR3 DNA sequence: TGTGCCAGCTCACCAGGGGCGGTAAGCACAGATACGCAGTATTTT. Amino acids: CASSPGAVSTDTQYF.